This T cell receptor (beta chain) derives from a study of shared clonotypes between healthy human individuals. The material for each subset, its genomic DNA, was split evenly across several immunoSEQ plates. Data came from immunoSEQ multiplex PCR; TCRdb stores just in-frame clones and leaves some out. The table has more than 2 million clones, less than 95% seen once. Deletions cut 2 bases from V and 3 bases from J, with 10 bases between. The CDR3 length is 14 residues. Germline V gene data show CDR1 as MNHNS and CDR2 as SASEGT. CD8 cells regarded as naive lacked CD45RO, were positively chosen for CCR7, and omitted terminally differentiated effector memory CD45RA+ cells.

Sequences were obtained from naive CD8+ T cells sorted from blood. The chain combines TRBV6-1 with TRBJ1-2, with D unresolved. The TCR originated in a man aged 18-30 years in good health. CDR3 loop: CASSESHSYYGYTF. The CDR3 nucleotides read TGTGCCAGCAGTGAATCTCACTCCTACTATGGCTACACCTTC.